This entry features one T cell receptor beta chain sequence. Other DNA sequences in the same sample also yield this CDR3. This entry comes from a study of blood T cell repertoires in COVID-19. Looking at the study overall: Sites in the United States, Italy and Spain provided acute and convalescent COVID-19 samples. Sources were T cells, B-cell-depleted T cells, or PBMCs; the material itself was cDNA or gDNA.

The Seattle site enrolled patients during active infection and followed them longitudinally. Method: immunoSEQ multiplex PCR; TCRdb's copy keeps in-frame clones and lacks some. The sample has 300,000 to 400,000 clones, 85% to 90% seen once. Germline V gives CDR1 SGDLS, CDR2 YYNGEE. Trimming took 3 bases from V and 3 from J, leaving 7 bases between them. This CDR3 region has 13 residues. This chain joins TRBV9 and TRBJ1-5, with a weak D call TRBD1 (5 bases). What was sequenced was peripheral blood. This TCR was sampled from a woman in her 30s with COVID-19, enrolled during active disease. This chain's CDR3 is CASSAGSNQPQHF. The DNA of the CDR3 is TGTGCCAGCAGCGCAGGGTCCAATCAGCCCCAGCATTTT.